A selection of T cell receptor beta chains follows, all from one sample in a study of shared clonotypes between healthy human individuals. Clones were read by immunoSEQ multiplex PCR, and TCRdb kept only the in-frame ones, dropping some. The table lists around 1.9 million clones, 93% of them singletons. The sequenced material came from naive CD8+ T cells from PBMCs. These receptors came from a man aged 18 to 30 in good health. Some clones in this sample may be carry-over from other donors' samples. The CDR3 runs from the conserved cysteine through the conserved F or W. A D gene is named only where the DNA matches it firmly. Only some rows state a clone size, as once, few, many or a class for expanded clones.

TRBV6-1	-	TRBD1	TRBJ2-7	TGTGCCAGCAGTGAAGCGTCTCTCAGGGGGTTCGAGCAGTACTTC	CASSEASLRGFEQYF
TRBV27	once	TRBD1	TRBJ2-2	TGTGCCAGCGCCCCGGGAACAGGGGTAGGGGAGCTGTTTTTT	CASAPGTGVGELFF
TRBV2	-	-	TRBJ1-2	TGTGCCAGCAGTCACAGGAACCGCTATGGCTACACCTTC	CASSHRNRYGYTF
TRBV11-2	-	-	TRBJ2-5	TGTGCCAGCAGCTTAGTCGGGGGAAAAGAGACCCAGTACTTC	CASSLVGGKETQYF
TRBV19	once	TRBD2	TRBJ2-7	TGTGCCAGTAGTATCAGGTGGGGACTAGTTGGAGACGAGCAGTACTTC	CASSIRWGLVGDEQYF
TRBV27	-	-	TRBJ2-2	TGTGCCAGCAGTTTCCGAGACACCGGGGAGCTGTTTTTT	CASSFRDTGELFF
TRBV19	-	-	TRBJ2-1	TGTGCCTCCCGGGGAAAGGGCTACAATGAGCAGTTCTTC	CASRGKGYNEQFF
TRBV7-9	-	-	TRBJ2-7	TGTGCCAGCAGTCCCCGGGACAACTCCTACGAGCAGTACTTC	CASSPRDNSYEQYF
TRBV9	-	-	TRBJ2-7	TGTGCCAGCAGCGTAGGGGATTGGGCGGGGGCTTCCTACGAGCAGTACTTC	CASSVGDWAGASYEQYF
TRBV4-2	once	TRBD2	TRBJ2-7	TGTGCCAGCAGCCAAGCCCCCGGGAGGGTCGACGAGCAGTACTTC	CASSQAPGRVDEQYF
TRBV21-1	-	-	TRBJ1-2	TGTGCCAGCAGCAAAGCCTGGGACCTTCCCTATGGCTACACCTTC	CASSKAWDLPYGYTF
TRBV7-2	-	TRBD2	TRBJ2-1	TGTGCCAGCAGCTCCCTCGGACTAGCGGGAGAGGACAATGAGCAGTTCTTC	CASSSLGLAGEDNEQFF
TRBV19	few	-	TRBJ2-3	TGTGCCAGTAGTGGTGGAGTAGCAGATACGCAGTATTTT	CASSGGVADTQYF
TRBV30	few	-	TRBJ1-1	TGTGCCTGTTTAAACGACGGACTGAACACTGAAGCTTTCTTT	CACLNDGLNTEAFF
TRBV2	-	TRBD2	TRBJ2-3	TGTGCCAGCAGTGAGGCAACTAGCGGGTGGGGGGGAACAGATACGCAGTATTTT	CASSEATSGWGGTDTQYF
TRBV7-2	-	TRBD2	TRBJ2-3	TGTGCCAGCAGCTTAGCCCGGGGACTAGCGGGAGTGGGCACAGATACGCAGTATTTT	CASSLARGLAGVGTDTQYF
TRBV6-1	-	-	TRBJ2-1	TGTGCCAGCAGTGCGGGAGCGTCCTACAATGAGCAGTTCTTC	CASSAGASYNEQFF
TRBV7-8	-	-	TRBJ1-2	TGTGCCAGCAGCCCTAAACGGCAGGAGATAATTCACTATGGCTACACCTTC	CASSPKRQEIIHYGYTF
TRBV5-8	once	-	TRBJ1-2	TGTGCCAGCAGCTTTAGGACCGGCGTGGGGAGTAGCTACACCTTC	CASSFRTGVGSSYTF
TRBV29-1	-	-	TRBJ2-1	TGCAGCGTTGAAGCAGGAGTCCTCAATGAGCAGTTCTTC	CSVEAGVLNEQFF
TRBV5-6	-	-	TRBJ2-5	TGTGCCAGCACCACCAGACTAACGGGTCGCGAGGAGACCCAGTACTTC	CASTTRLTGREETQYF
TRBV28	-	-	TRBJ2-1	TGTGCCAGCAGTTTATCATTTAGGGGACCGGGGGCTACGAAGTTCTTC	CASSLSFRGPGATKFF
TRBV9	few	TRBD1	TRBJ1-1	TGTGCCAGCAGGCGAACAGGGGGAGGTACTGAAGCTTTCTTT	CASRRTGGGTEAFF
TRBV27	-	-	TRBJ2-3	TGTGCCAGCAGTTTCCTCTCTAGCACAGATACGCAGTATTTT	CASSFLSSTDTQYF
TRBV9	-	-	TRBJ2-2	TGTGCCAGCAGCGTCTCGACCGGGGAGCTGTTTTTT	CASSVSTGELFF
TRBV7-9	-	-	TRBJ1-2	TGTGCCAGCAGCTTAGACAACTATGGCTACACCTTC	CASSLDNYGYTF
TRBV7-2	-	TRBD2	TRBJ2-7	TGTGCCAGCAGCCCACGGACTAGCGGGATCTACGAGCAGTACTTC	CASSPRTSGIYEQYF
TRBV7-9	-	-	TRBJ2-7	TGTGCCAGCAGCGGCTCGGACGGTAACTACGAGCAGTACTTC	CASSGSDGNYEQYF
TRBV4-2	-	TRBD2	TRBJ2-1	TGTGCCAGCAGCCAAGATTTTTTCGGGAGGGCCTTCAATGAGCAGTTCTTC	CASSQDFFGRAFNEQFF
TRBV6-5	-	-	TRBJ2-7	TGTGCCAGCAGTCCTCGGACACTGTACGAGCAGTACTTC	CASSPRTLYEQYF
TRBV7-9	-	-	TRBJ2-7	TGTGCCAGCAGCTTAGGTCGGCCCTACGAGCAGTACTTC	CASSLGRPYEQYF
TRBV9	-	-	TRBJ2-3	TGTGCCAGCAGCCCTGCGTCAGGGTACGATACGCAGTATTTT	CASSPASGYDTQYF